This passage covers 12 T cell receptor beta chains from one sample sequenced in a study of cytomegalovirus exposure and HLA in healthy donors. With 60 Vbeta and 13 Jbeta primers, the PCR was carried out. The table came from immunoSEQ multiplex PCR; TCRdb's copy has only in-frame clones and leaves some out. The sample has around 200,000 clones, 70% to 90% seen once. Sequencing was done on a sample of PBMCs. The source is a woman between 25 and 40 years old in good health and CMV-seronegative.

The rearrangement joins TRBV10-3 to TRBJ2-2; 8 positions match TRBD1. V shed 6 bases, J shed 6 bases, and the junction held 3 bases outside the gene matches. Germline V gives CDR1 ENHRY, CDR2 SYGVKD. The CDR3 contains 13 residues. This CDR3 reads CAIRQGASGELFF. DNA for the CDR3: TGTGCCATCAGGCAGGGGGCGTCCGGGGAGCTGTTTTTT.

The chain is built from TRBV18 and TRBJ2-5, with D perhaps TRBD1 (6 bases). Between the trimmed V and J ends, which lost 2 bases and 5 bases, there was a span of 15 bases. CDR3 length: 15 amino acids. The germline CDR1 and CDR2 sequences are KGHSH and LQKENI. This CDR3 reads CASSPGTRVLETQYF. In nucleotides, the CDR3 is TGTGCCAGCTCACCAGGGACAAGAGTGTTGGAGACCCAGTACTTC.

The chain employs TRBV28 and TRBJ1-2; tentatively, D is TRBD1 (5 bases). The CDR3 is 14 residues long. The V gene lost 6 bases and the J gene lost 4 bases, with 15 bases spanning the gap. Per the germline V gene, CDR1 is MDHEN and CDR2 is SYDVKM. This CDR3 is CASRPPGGAYGYTF. The CDR3, as DNA: TGTGCCAGCAGACCCCCGGGAGGGGCCTATGGCTACACCTTC.

This chain connects TRBV6-6 to TRBJ1-1, with D unresolved. CDR3 length: 13 residues. Germline V gene sequence: CDR1 MNHNY, CDR2 SVGAGI (reference sequence). V shed 8 bases and J shed 8 bases, with 18 bases lying between them. The CDR3 DNA reads TGTGCCAGCTTTAAGGAAGCCGGGATAGAAGCTTTCTTT. This translates into CASFKEAGIEAFF.

The V call is TRBV11-2, the J call TRBJ2-7; 8 nucleotides align to TRBD2. Trimming took 4 bases from V and 5 from J; bases not matched to a gene: 13. The germline gives CDR1 SGHAT, CDR2 FQNNGV. This CDR3 is built from 16 residues. The CDR3 protein is CASSSGLAGGYDEQYF. In DNA form, the CDR3 reads TGTGCCAGCAGCTCTGGTTTGGCGGGAGGCTATGACGAGCAGTACTTC. Variable domain in full (rest from reference TRBV11-2 and TRBJ2-7): EAGVAQSPRYKIIEKRQSVAFWCNPISGHATLYWYQQILGQGPKLLIQFQNNGVVDDSQLPKDRFSAERLKGVDSTLKIQPAKLEDSAVYLCASSSGLAGGYDEQYFGPGTRLTVT.

The chain links TRBV9 to TRBJ2-4, with D perhaps TRBD2 (5 bases). The CDR3 loop spans 18 amino acids. Trimming pared 0 bases from V and 0 bases from J, leaving 16 bases between. Germline lookup yields CDR1 SGDLS and CDR2 YYNGEE. The CDR3 loop is CASSVDVGGSLAKNIQYF. The CDR3 DNA reads as TGTGCCAGCAGCGTAGATGTGGGCGGGTCATTAGCCAAAAACATTCAGTACTTC. Full variable domain (rest looked up from reference TRBV9 and TRBJ2-4): DSGVTQTPKHLITATGQRVTLRCSPRSGDLSVYWYQQSLDQGLQFLIQYYNGEERAKGNILERFSAQQFPDLHSELNLSSLELGDSALYFCASSVDVGGSLAKNIQYFGAGTRLSVL.

The V call is TRBV28, the J call TRBJ2-2; TRBD1 might be the D (5 bases). The CDR3 covers 15 residues. Trimming pared 4 bases from V and 4 bases from J, leaving 13 bases between. Germline V gene data show CDR1 as MDHEN and CDR2 as SYDVKM. The DNA for the CDR3 is TGTGCCAGCAGTTACAGGCACGCGGTCACCGGGGAGCTGTTTTTT. It codes for CASSYRHAVTGELFF.

The chain carries TRBV2 and TRBJ2-6; D is ambiguous. The germline V gene encodes CDR1 SNHLY and CDR2 FYNNEI. V shed 2 bases and J shed 1 base, with 3 bases lying between them. This CDR3 region has 14 residues. Here the CDR3 reads CASSEISGANVLTF. The DNA of the CDR3 is TGTGCCAGCAGTGAAATATCTGGGGCCAACGTCCTGACTTTC. Together with reference TRBV2 and TRBJ2-6, the CDR3 gives the full variable domain: EPEVTQTPSHQVTQMGQEVILRCVPISNHLYFYWYRQILGQKVEFLVSFYNNEISEKSEIFDDQFSVERPDGSNFTLKIRSTKLEDSAMYFCASSEISGANVLTFGAGSRLTVL.

This chain joins TRBV2 and TRBJ2-7; the match to TRBD1 covers 10 bases. The junction had 12 bases not matched to a gene; V was cut back by 3 bases and J by 7 bases. Germline CDR1 reads SNHLY; CDR2 reads FYNNEI. The CDR3 runs 16 residues. CDR3 nucleotides: TGTGCCAGCAGTGATTTCCTCGACAGGGGGCCGCAAGAGCAGTACTTC. It specifies CASSDFLDRGPQEQYF. Full variable domain (missing parts from reference TRBV2 and TRBJ2-7): EPEVTQTPSHQVTQMGQEVILRCVPISNHLYFYWYRQILGQKVEFLVSFYNNEISEKSEIFDDQFSVERPDGSNFTLKIRSTKLEDSAMYFCASSDFLDRGPQEQYFGPGTRLTVT.

The chain has TRBV6-5 and TRBJ2-7; possibly TRBD1 for D (6 bases). Between the trimmed V and J ends, which lost 5 bases and 0 bases, there was a span of 14 bases. The V gene's germline CDR1 is MNHEY and CDR2 SVGAGI. CDR3 length: 15 amino acids. For the CDR3, the DNA is TGTGCCAGCAGTAGCCGACAGGCTTACTCCTACGAGCAGTACTTC. It is translated as CASSSRQAYSYEQYF.

The chain recombines TRBV6-6 with TRBJ2-7; possible D gene TRBD2, 6 bases. This CDR3 region has 14 residues. CDR1 is MNHNY, CDR2 SVGAGI, per germline (reference sequence). V gave up 0 bases and J gave up 0 bases, with 6 bases separating them. CDR3 region: CASSYSGGSYEQYF. The CDR3 nucleotides read TGTGCCAGCAGTTACTCGGGGGGCTCCTACGAGCAGTACTTC.

In this sample, this clone turned up a few times. A read error may produce the germline difference seen at one junction end. The V gene is TRBV7-9, the J gene TRBJ1-2, with D unresolved. CDR1 SEHNR and CDR2 FQNEAQ come from the germline V gene (reference sequence). This CDR3 spans 11 amino acids. The CDR3 spells CSSSSKYGYTF. CDR3 sequence (DNA): TGTTCCAGCAGCTCAAAATATGGCTACACCTTC.